What follows are 28 T cell receptor beta chains derived from one specimen sequenced in a study of blood T cell repertoires in COVID-19. The protocol was immunoSEQ multiplex PCR, while the TCRdb copy is restricted to in-frame clones and leaves out a portion. The data show about 190,000 clones, 84% seen once. The sequencing sample was made of peripheral blood. All receptors derive from a woman between 65 and 79 years old with active or convalescent COVID-19.

This chain uses TRBV27 with TRBJ1-2, with 8 nucleotides matching TRBD1. The junction had 11 bases not matched to a gene; V was cut back by 3 bases and J by 2 bases. Per germline, CDR1 MNHEY and CDR2 SMNVEV (reference sequence). This CDR3 has 17 residues. CDR3 amino acids: CASSFLTRQGKNYGYTF. CDR3 DNA sequence: TGTGCCAGCAGTTTTCTAACTCGACAGGGGAAAAACTATGGCTACACCTTC.

The chain employs TRBV5-1 and TRBJ2-7; possible D gene TRBD2, 5 bases. The germline CDR1 and CDR2 sequences are SGHRS and YFSETQ. Trimming cost V 4 bases and J 0 bases, with 11 bases left between them. This CDR3 is built from 14 residues. DNA of the CDR3: TGCGCCAGCAGCCAACCGGGATCCTCCTACGAGCAGTACTTC. Translated: CASSQPGSSYEQYF.

This sequence joins TRBV5-1 and TRBJ2-1; D possibly corresponds to TRBD1 (5 bases). Trimming removed 5 bases from V and 6 bases from J, with 15 bases in between. The CDR3 extends over 14 amino acids. Germline CDR1 and CDR2: SGHRS and YFSETQ. Here the CDR3 reads CASSSRGSGNEQFF. As DNA, the CDR3 is TGCGCCAGCAGTTCAAGGGGTAGTGGCAATGAGCAGTTCTTC.

Worth noting for this clone: Other DNA sequences in the sample encode the same CDR3. The chain is built from TRBV12-3 or TRBV12-4 and TRBJ2-3; D gene unclear. V lost 6 bases to trimming and J lost 4 bases, with 8 bases between them. The CDR3 contains 12 residues. The CDR3 is CASSLQSDTQYF. As DNA, the CDR3 is TGTGCCAGCAGCCTCCAGTCAGATACGCAGTATTTT.

The chain uses TRBV4-1 and TRBJ2-3; 8 nucleotides agree with TRBD2. With 0 bases clipped from V and 7 bases from J, the junction kept 18 bases outside the gene matches. From germline, CDR1 is MGHRA and CDR2 YSYEKL. This CDR3 has 19 residues. Here the CDR3 reads CASSQDPSGGTSRAHTQYF. The CDR3 nucleotides are TGCGCCAGCAGCCAAGATCCGTCGGGGGGGACTTCGCGCGCCCATACGCAGTATTTT.

The chain is built from TRBV11-2 and TRBJ2-1, with 12 nucleotides matching TRBD2. The V and J ends lost 6 bases and 1 base, in that order; junction bases with no gene match: 4. Germline assignment: CDR1 SGHAT and CDR2 FQNNGV. The CDR3 length is 16 residues. CDR3 sequence reads: CASRRLAGVSYNEQFF. For the CDR3, the DNA is TGTGCCAGCAGGAGACTAGCGGGAGTTTCCTACAATGAGCAGTTCTTC.

The J gene is TRBJ1-5, the V gene TRBV7-8; 7 positions match TRBD1. The trim removed 3 bases at V and 5 bases at J, leaving 10 bases unmatched. The CDR3 covers 16 residues. CDR1 is SGHVS, CDR2 FQNEAQ, per germline. This chain's CDR3 is CASSFDRVGRDQPQHF. In DNA, the CDR3 is TGTGCCAGCAGCTTCGACAGGGTAGGTCGTGATCAGCCCCAGCATTTT.

The V gene is TRBV6-5, the J gene TRBJ2-1; no firm D call. V shed 4 bases and J shed 11 bases, with 9 bases lying between them. Germline V gene lookup returns CDR1 MNHEY and CDR2 SVGAGI. CDR3 length: 11 amino acids. The CDR3 loop reads CASSSQIKQFF. Written as DNA, the CDR3 is TGTGCCAGCAGTTCTCAGATAAAGCAGTTCTTC.

The chain has TRBV6-5 and TRBJ2-1; TRBD1 matches 8 bases. Looked up from germline, CDR1 is MNHEY and CDR2 is SVGAGI. This CDR3 contains 16 residues. With 0 bases clipped from V and 9 bases from J, the junction kept 10 bases outside the gene matches. DNA of the CDR3: TGTGCCAGCAGTTACTCCGGGACAGGCCAACGGGGTGAGCAGTTCTTC. Translation gives CASSYSGTGQRGEQFF.

The CDR3 bases are TGTGCCAGCAGCTTATTGGGGCCGCCGAACACCGGGGAGCTGTTTTTT. This encodes CASSLLGPPNTGELFF. V and J are TRBV7-8 and TRBJ2-2; weak D call: TRBD1 (5 bases). Germline CDR1 SGHVS, CDR2 FQNEAQ. The V gene lost 2 bases and the J gene lost 0 bases, with 10 bases spanning the gap. CDR3 size: 16 residues.

This clone has a single count. The genes are TRBV6-2 or TRBV6-3 and TRBJ2-3; D remains ambiguous. Germline V gene data show CDR1 as MNHEY and CDR2 as SVGEGT. This CDR3 is built from 14 residues. Trimming left V 0 bases short and J 4 bases short, with 8 bases between. The CDR3 DNA reads as TGTGCCAGCAGTTACTCGTATATAGCAGATACGCAGTATTTT. Protein: CASSYSYIADTQYF.

The chain carries TRBV29-1 and TRBJ2-1, with TRBD2 matching 12 bases. This CDR3 is built from 15 residues. Germline V gene data show CDR1 as SQVTM and CDR2 as ANQGSEA. Trimming removed 4 bases from V and 6 bases from J; junction bases left unmatched: 7. CDR3 nucleotide sequence: TGCAGCGTTGGAGCCGGGACTAGCGGGCGCAATGAGCAGTTCTTC. Residues: CSVGAGTSGRNEQFF.

The J gene is TRBJ1-6, the V gene TRBV28, with TRBD1 matching over 11 bases. J was trimmed by 11 bases and V by 6 bases; bases with no gene match: 9. The CDR3 totals 15 residues. Germline CDR1 MDHEN, CDR2 SYDVKM. The CDR3 nucleotides read TGTGCCAGCAGCCTGGGCGGGACAGGGGGAACACCCCTCCACTTT. Residues: CASSLGGTGGTPLHF. Complete variable domain (other parts from reference TRBV28 and TRBJ1-6): DVKVTQSSRYLVKRTGEKVFLECVQDMDHENMFWYRQDPGLGLRLIYFSYDVKMKEKGDIPEGYSVSREKKERFSLILESASTNQTSMYLCASSLGGTGGTPLHFGNGTRLTVT.

The gene calls are TRBV4-1 and TRBJ2-7, with 9 positions matching TRBD1. In germline, CDR1 is MGHRA, CDR2 YSYEKL. V trimming: 1 base; J trimming: 0 bases; junction bases outside the gene matches: 7. The CDR3 consists of 17 residues. The DNA for the CDR3 is TGCGCCAGCAGCCAAGCTAGAGGGACAGGGAACTCCTACGAGCAGTACTTC. Translated, it gives CASSQARGTGNSYEQYF.

The gene calls are TRBV19 and TRBJ1-1; TRBD1 might be the D (6 bases). Trimming left V 4 bases short and J 5 bases short, with 11 bases between. Germline-derived CDR1 and CDR2 are LNHDA and SQIVND (reference sequence). CDR3 length: 13 residues. CDR3 nucleotides: TGTGCCAGTAGTACAAGGACAGCTACTGAAGCTTTCTTT. It codes for CASSTRTATEAFF.

The chain combines TRBV5-5 with TRBJ1-1, with D unresolved. Per germline, CDR1 SGHKS and CDR2 YYEKEE (reference sequence). V lost 2 bases and J 5 bases, leaving 16 bases between the germline ends. The length of the CDR3 is 15 residues. CDR3 nucleotides: TGTGCCAGCAGCTTTGAGACCGACTTTAGAACTGAAGCTTTCTTT. This translates into CASSFETDFRTEAFF. Filled out from reference TRBV5-5 and TRBJ1-1, the complete variable domain reads DAGVTQSPTHLIKTRGQQVTLRCSPISGHKSVSWYQQVLGQGPQFIFQYYEKEERGRGNFPDRFSARQFPNYSSELNVNALLLGDSALYLCASSFETDFRTEAFFGQGTRLTVV.

V and J are TRBV12-3 or TRBV12-4 and TRBJ1-6; D gene unclear. Trimming left V 2 bases short and J 7 bases short, with 6 bases between. This CDR3 has 13 amino acids. The CDR3 loop is CASSLWENSPLHF. The CDR3 DNA follows: TGTGCCAGCAGTTTATGGGAGAATTCACCCCTCCACTTT.

V gene TRBV29-1 combines with J gene TRBJ2-7; 10 nucleotides match TRBD2. Germline CDR1 SQVTM, CDR2 ANQGSEA. J lost 3 bases, V lost 6 bases, and 5 bases had no gene match. This CDR3 region has 13 residues. The chain's CDR3 is CSVVAGGYYEQYF. The CDR3 DNA reads TGCAGCGTAGTAGCGGGAGGTTACTACGAGCAGTACTTC.

The rearrangement uses TRBV28 and TRBJ1-1; D not certain. The CDR3 runs 13 residues. Germline CDR1 reads MDHEN; CDR2 reads SYDVKM. The germline V and J ends were trimmed by 6 bases and 2 bases, with 10 bases remaining between them. The CDR3 loop is CASRGVKNTEAFF. CDR3 DNA: TGTGCCAGCAGAGGAGTTAAAAACACTGAAGCTTTCTTT.

Only one count was recorded for this clone. The chain couples TRBV4-1 to TRBJ2-7, with 13 bases lining up with TRBD2. The V gene's germline CDR1 is MGHRA and CDR2 YSYEKL. The CDR3 length is 16 residues. With 5 bases clipped from V and 4 bases from J, the junction kept 8 bases outside the gene matches. This chain's CDR3 is CASSYTSGRALYEQYF. CDR3 coding DNA: TGCGCCAGCAGCTATACTAGCGGGAGGGCCCTATACGAGCAGTACTTC.

The V call is TRBV18, the J call TRBJ2-7, with a possible D match to TRBD2 (6 bases). V was trimmed by 5 bases and J by 0 bases, leaving 14 bases between them. This CDR3 contains 15 residues. CDR1 and CDR2 (germline): KGHSH, LQKENI. This chain's CDR3 is CASSTLGAGSYEQYF. For the CDR3, the DNA is TGTGCCAGCTCAACTCTCGGAGCGGGCTCCTACGAGCAGTACTTC.

The CDR3 region is CASSPGTGRLTEAFF. The CDR3 nucleotides read TGTGCCAGCTCACCAGGGACAGGGAGGTTAACTGAAGCTTTCTTT. V usage is TRBV18 and J usage is TRBJ1-1, with TRBD1 matching over 9 bases. Germline CDR1 KGHSH, CDR2 LQKENI. Trimming took 2 bases from V and 5 from J; bases not matched to a gene: 6. The CDR3 sequence is 15 residues long.

In the case of this clone: A much more abundant neighbour one base away suggests this may be a read error. The J gene is TRBJ1-1, the V gene TRBV11-2; D is possibly TRBD1 (5 bases). The CDR3 loop spans 14 amino acids. Germline loops: CDR1 SGHAT, CDR2 FQNNGV. The CDR3 DNA reads as TGTGCCAACAGCTTAGGGCTACGGGGGACTGAAGCTTTCTTT. Protein sequence: CANSLGLRGTEAFF.

This rearrangement joins TRBV28 to TRBJ1-4; D uncertain. Trimming took off 5 bases at V and 0 bases at J, with 7 bases between the two ends. The CDR3 spans 14 residues. Germline assignment: CDR1 MDHEN and CDR2 SYDVKM. This CDR3 is CASSPTPTNEKLFF. The CDR3 nucleotides read TGTGCCAGCAGTCCTACCCCAACTAATGAAAAACTGTTTTTT.

This rearrangement joins TRBV6-4 to TRBJ2-2, with 8 bases matching TRBD2. Per the germline V gene, CDR1 is MRHNA and CDR2 is SNTAGT. This CDR3 region has 16 residues. V shed 4 bases and J 0 bases; nucleotides not matched to a gene: 4. This chain's CDR3 is CASSVLAEANTGELFF. The CDR3 nucleotides read TGTGCCAGCAGTGTACTAGCGGAGGCGAACACCGGGGAGCTGTTTTTT.

The V gene is TRBV5-4, the J gene TRBJ1-2, with 7 nucleotides matching TRBD1. V lost 6 bases, J lost 2 bases, and 13 bases stayed unmatched. CDR1 is SGHNT, CDR2 YYREEE, per germline (reference sequence). The CDR3 runs to 16 residues. The CDR3 coding sequence is TGTGCCAGCACGGACCGGGACAAGGGGGCCAACTATGGCTACACCTTC. Its protein is CASTDRDKGANYGYTF. Based on the CDR3 plus reference TRBV5-4 and TRBJ1-2, the full variable domain is ETGVTQSPTHLIKTRGQQVTLRCSSQSGHNTVSWYQQALGQGPQFIFQYYREEENGRGNFPPRFSGLQFPNYSSELNVNALELDDSALYLCASTDRDKGANYGYTFGSGTRLTVV.

The chain is built from TRBV5-5 and TRBJ1-5, with TRBD1 matching 9 bases. Germline V gene lookup returns CDR1 SGHKS and CDR2 YYEKEE (reference sequence). The CDR3 spans 15 residues. With V trimmed by 4 bases and J by 6 bases, 8 bases remained unmatched. CDR3 residues: CASSPGTGYGQPQHF. The CDR3 DNA is TGTGCCAGCAGCCCCGGGACAGGGTATGGTCAGCCCCAGCATTTT.

The chain has TRBV19 and TRBJ2-5, with 9 bases matching TRBD2. CDR1 is LNHDA, CDR2 SQIVND, per germline (reference sequence). The CDR3 covers 16 residues. The V gene end was trimmed by 0 bases and the J gene end by 5 bases; junction bases not matched to a gene: 7. DNA of the CDR3: TGTGCCAGTAGTATAGACCTAGCGGGACCTAGGGAGACCCAGTACTTC. Protein sequence: CASSIDLAGPRETQYF.